The following is a TCR beta chain sequence with its context. Data came from immunoSEQ multiplex PCR; TCRdb stores just in-frame clones and leaves some out. In the table there are some 250,000 clones, roughly 90% of which are singletons. The sample's treatment: some 20 received Ad26.COV2.S at low or high dose, single or two shots; about 5 received placebo; per-sample allocation not given. Samples came from day 63 after the first vaccine or placebo injection. This specimen belongs to a study of Ad26.COV2.S vaccination and SARS-CoV-2 variants. Germline V gives CDR1 MNHEY, CDR2 SVGAGI. The V and J ends lost 8 bases and 2 bases respectively, with 15 bases between them. This CDR3 has 14 residues.

The origin of this receptor is a person between 18 and 59 years old who received the Ad26.COV2.S COVID-19 vaccine or a placebo. The source was peripheral blood, collected in a trial of Ad26.COV2.S vaccine versus placebo. The rearrangement links TRBV6-5 to TRBJ1-1; D gene ambiguous. This CDR3 is CASGSAEDNTEAFF. The CDR3 region has the DNA TGTGCCAGCGGGTCGGCGGAAGATAACACTGAAGCTTTCTTT.